What follows is one T cell receptor beta chain and its context. This clone has more than one count but fewer than ten. Which antigen it targets is not known. The input lacks base qualities; no much larger clone sits a single base away. Other DNA sequences from this sample encode an identical CDR3 as well. Trimming takes 0 bases from V and 5 bases from J, and the germline ends sit 4 bases apart. CDR1 and CDR2 are read off the germline V gene as SGHDN and FVKESK. The CDR3 goes from the cysteine to the phenylalanine over 12 residues. The only DNA kept is the CDR3, 36 bases in frame from the first base. From each donor, a single peripheral blood sample of about 116 mL on average was drawn into heparinised tubes. Naive, central memory, regulatory and stem cell-like memory CD4+ T cells were sorted on a BD FACSAria II using a panel including CD45RO, CCR7, CD25, CD127, CD95 and CD27. Every sorted population had a purity above 95%. PBMCs were isolated right away by Lymphoprep density gradient centrifugation and were stained directly, without culture. To minimize batch effects, samples were stained and sorted in pairs, one healthy donor with one patient per experiment.

The entire isolated RNA was reverse transcribed using the High Capacity cDNA Reverse Transcription Kit, and thus expressed TCRB transcripts were sequenced. Deep immunoSEQ sequencing was performed on naive, central memory and regulatory T cell samples, with an average of roughly 4 million total reads per sample. Sorted cells were lysed in RLT buffer, and RNA was extracted using DNase-treated RNeasy Micro or Mini kits according to cell number. Each cell subset was processed on its own to prevent cross-contamination, while patient and healthy donor samples were processed together. Using the immunoSEQ multiplex PCR, TCRB sequences were amplified from cDNA into 87-bp fragments spanning the CDR3 region. Sequencing of the amplicons was performed on the Illumina HiSeq platform. The study's processing was this. PCR bias was computationally corrected using synthetic template baselines, reads within Hamming distance 2 were collapsed, and singletons that could not be merged were discarded. Reads were aligned against IMGT so that V, D and J genes, CDR3 length and insertions or deletions at six rearrangement sites could be assigned. Clonotype counts were normalized to sorted cell number within each subset before computing true diversity and Gini coefficients with the tcR R package. The overlap coefficient, calculated on TCRB nucleotide sequences, was used to measure repertoire sharing. As a proxy for the pre-selection repertoire, out-of-frame TCRB sequences from naive cells were analyzed. Sourced from immuneACCESS, this table was stored by TCRdb with only in-frame sequences that have V and J called. A share of the clones is absent; for the studies checked, an unresolved V gene accounts for under half, and the remainder has no known explanation. D and trimming come from the DNA, and the V and J calls and clone size come from that table. Present in this sample are 600,000 or so clones, around an eighth of which were seen just once. About 0.11% of the sample is in the top ten clones.

This specimen comes from a study of beta chain features in type 1 diabetes (dated by TCRdb to the late 2010s). Regarding the complete study: Mean age, gender distribution, total cell number and subset yield were not different between patients and healthy donors. Across all samples, around 100 million sorted cells were examined, and cell number per subset correlated strongly with RNA yield. Regulatory and stem cell-like memory subsets were isolated from only 8 patients and about eight healthy donors, whereas naive and central memory subsets came from all 28 donors. The study compared the TCRB repertoires of sorted circulating CD4+ T cell subsets in recently diagnosed type 1 diabetes patients with those in matched healthy donors.

Broad study findings and their caveats: Because cDNA rather than genomic DNA was sequenced, highly expressing activated cells could have been over-represented, although no difference in activation and CD3 levels was found between groups. A moderate but significant shortening of TCRB CDR3 length was observed in type 1 diabetes patients in all four CD4+ subsets. Shorter templates might be favored by PCR, yet because patient and control samples were amplified and corrected together, any such skew would affect both groups equally. Naive, central memory and regulatory TCRB repertoires appeared more similar among patients than among healthy donors. At VDJ recombination sites, type 1 diabetes patients had fewer insertions and more deleted nucleotides, which implies abnormalities in thymic rearrangement. Only small numbers of individuals were included in the HLA sub-analyses, which left unresolved whether HLA type had any influence on TCRB rearrangement.

Sequencing was done on a sample of naive CD4+ T cells from blood. The meaning of the sample's cell subset or site label: true naive CD4+ T cells. This receptor was identified in a man aged 30 to 45 with type 1 diabetes. The chain employs TRBV14 and TRBJ1-2; the D gene is unclear. This receptor carries the CDR3 CASSQEGYGYTF. In nucleotides, the sequence is TGTGCCAGCAGCCAAGAGGGATATGGCTACACCTTC.